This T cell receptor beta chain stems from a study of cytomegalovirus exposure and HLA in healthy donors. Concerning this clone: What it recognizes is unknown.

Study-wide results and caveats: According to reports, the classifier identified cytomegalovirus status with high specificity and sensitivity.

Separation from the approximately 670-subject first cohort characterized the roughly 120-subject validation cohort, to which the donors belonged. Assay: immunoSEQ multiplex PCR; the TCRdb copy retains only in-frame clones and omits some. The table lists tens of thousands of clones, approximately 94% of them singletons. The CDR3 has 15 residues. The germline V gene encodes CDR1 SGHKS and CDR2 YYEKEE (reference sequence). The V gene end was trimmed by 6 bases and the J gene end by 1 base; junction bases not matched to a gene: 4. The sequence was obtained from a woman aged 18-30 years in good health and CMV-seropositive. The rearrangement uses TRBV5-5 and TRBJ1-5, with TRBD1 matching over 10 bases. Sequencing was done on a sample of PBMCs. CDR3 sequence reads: CASTLGQGSNQPQHF. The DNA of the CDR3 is TGTGCCAGCACCCTGGGACAGGGGAGCAATCAGCCCCAGCATTTT.